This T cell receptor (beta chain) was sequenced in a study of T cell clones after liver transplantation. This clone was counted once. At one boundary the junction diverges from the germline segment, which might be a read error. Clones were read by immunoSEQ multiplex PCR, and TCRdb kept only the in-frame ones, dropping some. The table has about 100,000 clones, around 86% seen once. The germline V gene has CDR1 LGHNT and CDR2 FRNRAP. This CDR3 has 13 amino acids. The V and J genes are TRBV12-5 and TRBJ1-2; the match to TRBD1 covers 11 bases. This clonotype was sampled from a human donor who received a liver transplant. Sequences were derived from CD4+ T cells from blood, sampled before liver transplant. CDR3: CAGGQGAVYGYTF. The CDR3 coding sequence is TGTGCTGGTGGACAGGGGGCCGTCTATGGCTACACCTTC.